These 27 T cell receptor beta chains were sequenced from one sample in a study of blood T cell repertoires in COVID-19. Some clones are missing from TCRdb's copy, which holds only in-frame ones; the method was immunoSEQ multiplex PCR. Here the sample spans about 120,000 clones, approximately 91% being singletons. Source material: peripheral blood. The receptors were sampled from an elderly woman with acute or convalescent COVID-19.

The rearrangement joins TRBV4-3 to TRBJ1-3; D not certain. Trimming left V 2 bases short and J 2 bases short, with 10 bases between. The CDR3 length is 15 residues. Germline-derived CDR1 and CDR2 are LGHNA and YSLEER. The CDR3 nucleotides are TGCGCCAGCAGCCAATCCGGGTCCCCTGGAAACACCATATATTTT. Protein: CASSQSGSPGNTIYF.

This chain links TRBV3-1 (or the pseudogene TRBV3-2) with TRBJ2-1; 9 positions agree with TRBD2. Germline CDR1 is LGHDT and CDR2 is YNNKEL (reference sequence). The CDR3 length is 17 residues. Trimming took 2 bases from V and 0 from J; bases not matched to a gene: 5. The DNA for the CDR3 is TGTGCCAGCAGCCAACAAAGGGGACTAGCCTCCTACAATGAGCAGTTCTTC. It specifies CASSQQRGLASYNEQFF.

The chain joins TRBV5-4 to TRBJ2-6, with TRBD1 identical over 9 bases. This CDR3 region has 18 residues. V shed 3 bases, J shed 2 bases, and the junction held 9 bases outside the gene matches. The V gene's germline CDR1 is SGHNT and CDR2 YYREEE (reference sequence). The CDR3 reads CASSYGFRDRAGANVLTF. The CDR3 nucleotides read TGTGCCAGCAGCTACGGGTTCCGGGACAGGGCTGGGGCCAACGTCCTGACTTTC.

This clone was seen only once. The V and J genes are TRBV7-9 and TRBJ1-6; TRBD1 aligns across 9 bases. Trimming at V came to 0 bases and at J to 10 bases, leaving 13 bases not matched to a gene. The CDR3 sequence is 18 residues long. Germline V CDR1 and CDR2: SEHNR, FQNEAQ (reference sequence). The CDR3, as DNA: TGTGCCAGCAGCTTAGCTGCGCCGGGACAGGGAGCTCGGTCACCCCTCCACTTT. Translation: CASSLAAPGQGARSPLHF. The complete variable domain, with remaining parts taken from reference TRBV7-9 and TRBJ1-6, reads DTGVSQNPRHKITKRGQNVTFRCDPISEHNRLYWYRQTLGQGPEFLTYFQNEAQLEKSRLLSDRFSAERPKGSFSTLEIQRTEQGDSAMYLCASSLAAPGQGARSPLHFGNGTRLTVT.

Only one count was recorded for this clone. This chain connects TRBV19 to TRBJ1-2, with D possibly being TRBD1 (6 bases). Trimming left V 9 bases short and J 4 bases short, with 18 bases between. The CDR3 totals 14 residues. Germline CDR1 is LNHDA and CDR2 is SQIVND (reference sequence). The DNA of the CDR3 is TGTGCCAGCGCAAGGGACATCTGGGGCTATGGCTACACCTTC. It specifies CASARDIWGYGYTF. Full variable domain (outside the CDR3, taken from reference TRBV19 and TRBJ1-2): DGGITQSPKYLFRKEGQNVTLSCEQNLNHDAMYWYRQDPGQGLRLIYYSQIVNDFQKGDIAEGYSVSREKKESFPLTVTSAQKNPTAFYLCASARDIWGYGYTFGSGTRLTVV.

The V and J genes are TRBV12-3 or TRBV12-4 and TRBJ1-5; D remains ambiguous. V was pared by 3 bases and J by 6 bases, with 9 bases between. This CDR3 is built from 13 residues. CDR3 residues: CASSLEISQPQHF. CDR3 bases: TGTGCCAGCAGTTTGGAGATCTCTCAGCCCCAGCATTTT.

The rearrangement uses TRBV13 and TRBJ1-4; D is undetermined. The CDR3 has 14 amino acids. Trimming pared 3 bases from V and 0 bases from J, leaving 5 bases between. Germline V CDR1 and CDR2: PRHDT, FYEKMQ (reference sequence). The CDR3 DNA follows: TGTGCCAGCAGCTTGAGAGCAACTAATGAAAAACTGTTTTTT. Translating it yields CASSLRATNEKLFF.

The J gene is TRBJ2-1, the V gene TRBV28; 10 nucleotides align to TRBD1. V trimming: 8 bases; J trimming: 4 bases; junction bases outside the gene matches: 8. Germline CDR1 MDHEN, CDR2 SYDVKM. The CDR3 runs to 15 residues. CDR3 protein: CASVGRDRGYNEQFF. CDR3 nucleotides: TGTGCCAGCGTGGGGCGGGACAGGGGTTACAATGAGCAGTTCTTC. The variable domain in full, completed from reference TRBV28 and TRBJ2-1, reads DVKVTQSSRYLVKRTGEKVFLECVQDMDHENMFWYRQDPGLGLRLIYFSYDVKMKEKGDIPEGYSVSREKKERFSLILESASTNQTSMYLCASVGRDRGYNEQFFGPGTRLTVL.

V usage is TRBV29-1 and J usage is TRBJ2-3, with unresolved D. The CDR3 has 14 residues. Between the trimmed V and J ends, which lost 1 base and 4 bases, there was a span of 12 bases. Per the germline V gene, CDR1 is SQVTM and CDR2 is ANQGSEA. The chain's CDR3 is CSVEGAGSSDTQYF. The CDR3 coding sequence is TGCAGCGTTGAAGGGGCAGGTTCCTCAGATACGCAGTATTTT.

This chain links TRBV19 with TRBJ1-3; D is ambiguous. V shed 9 bases and J shed 10 bases, with 16 bases lying between them. Germline loops: CDR1 LNHDA, CDR2 SQIVND (reference sequence). This CDR3 region has 12 residues. CDR3 sequence (DNA): TGTGCCAGGTGCGAGGAGCTTGTAACCATATATTTT. It translates to CARCEELVTIYF.

This clone showed up just once. The chain recombines TRBV6-5 with TRBJ1-2; TRBD1 is a possible D gene (6 bases). The CDR3 is 14 residues long. The germline V gene encodes CDR1 MNHEY and CDR2 SVGAGI. Trimming left V 5 bases short and J 6 bases short, with 16 bases between. CDR3 loop: CASSRGGAGDGYTF. The CDR3 DNA reads as TGTGCCAGCAGTAGAGGGGGGGCGGGTGATGGCTACACCTTC.

J is TRBJ2-7 and V is TRBV5-6; TRBD2 might be the D (7 bases). From germline, CDR1 is SGHDT and CDR2 YYEEEE. With 3 bases removed from V and 2 bases from J, the gap between germline ends came to 12 bases. The CDR3 sequence is 14 residues long. The CDR3 coding sequence is TGTGCCAGCAGCTGGGGGGCGGGAGCCTACGAGCAGTACTTC. Amino acid sequence: CASSWGAGAYEQYF.

The V and J genes are TRBV10-3 and TRBJ2-7; D remains unclear. CDR1 and CDR2 (germline): ENHRY, SYGVKD. The V gene lost 3 bases and the J gene lost 0 bases, with 9 bases spanning the gap. The CDR3 covers 14 residues. The CDR3 bases are TGTGCCATCAGTGACCAGGCGAGCTCCTACGAGCAGTACTTC. Translating it yields CAISDQASSYEQYF.

In DNA form, the CDR3 reads TGTGCCAGCAGTGAAAACGGACTTGTGAATGGCTACACCTTC. Residues: CASSENGLVNGYTF. The V call is TRBV6-1, the J call TRBJ1-2; unclear D gene. The CDR3 covers 14 residues. The V end was cut by 2 bases, the J end by 6 bases, with 13 bases between. The germline gives CDR1 MNHNS, CDR2 SASEGT.

This clone was recorded once. The rearrangement links TRBV11-3 to TRBJ2-5; TRBD2 is a possible D gene (5 bases). The CDR3 has 17 residues. The germline V gene has CDR1 SGHNT and CDR2 YENEEA. Trimming pared 1 base from V and 2 bases from J, leaving 17 bases between. The CDR3, as DNA: TGTGCCAGCAGCTTAGGACTGGGAGAGGGCCGGCAAGAGACCCAGTACTTC. Protein sequence: CASSLGLGEGRQETQYF.

The V gene is TRBV5-1, the J gene TRBJ1-1; 8 bases fit TRBD1. V trimming: 4 bases; J trimming: 3 bases; junction bases outside the gene matches: 8. The germline V gene encodes CDR1 SGHRS and CDR2 YFSETQ. The CDR3 is 15 residues long. CDR3 sequence (DNA): TGCGCCAGCAGCGGGGGACAGGCTCTGGACACTGAAGCTTTCTTT. It translates to CASSGGQALDTEAFF. Full variable domain (outside the CDR3, taken from reference TRBV5-1 and TRBJ1-1): KAGVTQTPRYLIKTRGQQVTLSCSPISGHRSVSWYQQTPGQGLQFLFEYFSETQRNKGNFPGRFSGRQFSNSRSEMNVSTLELGDSALYLCASSGGQALDTEAFFGQGTRLTVV.

The genes are TRBV18 and TRBJ1-1, with D perhaps matching TRBD1 (5 bases). Trimming removed 0 bases from V and 1 base from J, with 15 bases in between. Germline lookup yields CDR1 KGHSH and CDR2 LQKENI. This CDR3 has 17 amino acids. CDR3 sequence: CASSPPGAGLRNTEAFF. The CDR3 DNA sequence: TGTGCCAGCTCACCACCAGGGGCAGGCCTGAGGAACACTGAAGCTTTCTTT.

The J gene is TRBJ2-2, the V gene TRBV19; the match to TRBD1 covers 7 bases. Germline V lookup: CDR1 LNHDA, CDR2 SQIVND (reference sequence). Unmatched junction bases numbered 3, after V lost 4 bases and J lost 4 bases. This CDR3 contains 14 residues. CDR3 bases: TGTGCCAGTAGTACGACAGGGTCCACCGGGGAGCTGTTTTTT. It specifies CASSTTGSTGELFF.

The CDR3 nucleotides are TGTGCCAGCTCACCGGTGTCACAGTTTAATGAAAAACTGTTTTTT. It specifies CASSPVSQFNEKLFF. The chain employs TRBV18 and TRBJ1-4; D ambiguous. The CDR3 totals 15 residues. V shed 3 bases and J shed 4 bases, with 12 bases lying between them. In germline, CDR1 is KGHSH, CDR2 LQKENI.

In this sample, this clone turned up once. The gene calls are TRBV5-1 and TRBJ2-1; D is ambiguous. This CDR3 comprises 14 residues. With 5 bases removed from V and 0 bases from J, the gap between germline ends came to 9 bases. Looked up from germline, CDR1 is SGHRS and CDR2 is YFSETQ. CDR3: CASRQESSYNEQFF. In DNA form, the CDR3 reads TGCGCCAGCAGGCAAGAGAGCTCCTACAATGAGCAGTTCTTC.

This chain links TRBV11-3 with TRBJ2-1, with D perhaps matching TRBD1 (5 bases). Germline-derived CDR1 and CDR2 are SGHNT and YENEEA. V shed 4 bases and J shed 5 bases, with 12 bases lying between them. This CDR3 spans 14 amino acids. DNA of the CDR3: TGTGCCAGCAGCTCAGGGCTTTCACACAATGAGCAGTTCTTC. Residues: CASSSGLSHNEQFF.

The chain combines TRBV19 with TRBJ1-3, with no clear D. The CDR3 runs 14 residues. Per germline, CDR1 LNHDA and CDR2 SQIVND (reference sequence). V was pared by 6 bases and J by 0 bases, with 9 bases between. CDR3 sequence (DNA): TGTGCCAGTAGCTACGGAGGCTCTGGAAACACCATATATTTT. It yields the protein CASSYGGSGNTIYF. Using reference TRBV19 and TRBJ1-3 for the parts outside the CDR3, the full variable domain is DGGITQSPKYLFRKEGQNVTLSCEQNLNHDAMYWYRQDPGQGLRLIYYSQIVNDFQKGDIAEGYSVSREKKESFPLTVTSAQKNPTAFYLCASSYGGSGNTIYFGEGSWLTVV.

This clone was seen a handful of times. This chain joins TRBV5-1 and TRBJ2-2, with 7 bases matching TRBD1. V lost 4 bases, J lost 2 bases, and 5 bases stayed unmatched. The length of the CDR3 is 15 residues. The germline V gene has CDR1 SGHRS and CDR2 YFSETQ. For the CDR3, the DNA is TGCGCCAGCAGCCAGGGACAGCAAAACACCGGGGAGCTGTTTTTT. The encoded protein is CASSQGQQNTGELFF.

This clone has just one count. The chain links TRBV10-3 to TRBJ1-1, with TRBD1 matching 7 bases. This CDR3 is built from 18 residues. CDR1 ENHRY and CDR2 SYGVKD come from the germline V gene. Germline trimming cut 2 bases from V and 1 base from J; bases unmatched to any gene: 13. The CDR3 DNA sequence: TGTGCCATCAGTGAGAGCCTCGGGCAGGGGGTGGCGAACACTGAAGCTTTCTTT. Translating it yields CAISESLGQGVANTEAFF.

J is TRBJ1-3 and V is TRBV18; unclear D gene. V was pared by 2 bases and J by 8 bases, with 13 bases between. CDR1 and CDR2 from the germline V gene are KGHSH and LQKENI. This CDR3 is 14 amino acids long. CDR3 in DNA: TGTGCCAGCTCACCAATCTCCTTACCGGACACCATATATTTT. Translated, it gives CASSPISLPDTIYF. Full variable domain (missing parts from reference TRBV18 and TRBJ1-3): NAGVMQNPRHLVRRRGQEARLRCSPMKGHSHVYWYRQLPEEGLKFMVYLQKENIIDESGMPKERFSAEFPKEGPSILRIQQVVRGDSAAYFCASSPISLPDTIYFGEGSWLTVV.

The chain combines TRBV11-3 with TRBJ2-1; maybe TRBD2 (6 bases). The CDR3 totals 15 residues. V lost 1 base, J lost 7 bases, and 14 bases lay in between. Germline V CDR1 and CDR2: SGHNT, YENEEA. CDR3 in DNA: TGTGCCAGCAGCTTAGTATCGACTAGACCAAATGAGCAGTTCTTC. It codes for CASSLVSTRPNEQFF.

The V gene is TRBV6-5, the J gene TRBJ2-1; 10 bases agree with TRBD2. The CDR3 is 15 residues long. Germline trimming cut 0 bases from V and 8 bases from J; bases unmatched to any gene: 4. Per germline, CDR1 MNHEY and CDR2 SVGAGI. Here the CDR3 DNA reads TGTGCCAGCAGTTACTCTGCTAGCGGGAGTTATGAGCAGTTCTTC. Protein product: CASSYSASGSYEQFF.